The source of this TCR beta chain is a study of identical twins. This clonotype was detected many times. Its cognate antigen is unknown. The cDNA had a unique molecular identifier and a template-switch universal primer site. Via MiXCR, TCRdb re-called the 5' RACE reads, giving one row per CDR3 protein. In the table there are hundreds of thousands of distinct CDR3 sequences, 7% to 8.5% of which are singletons. Overall study results and limits: Conclusions came from cross-sectional statistical analysis, not from following the same donors.

Germline CDR1 is SQVTM and CDR2 is ANQGSEA. Trimming left V 3 bases short and J 6 bases short, with 8 bases between. The CDR3 extends over 11 amino acids. These same records also appear under a second study, on yellow fever vaccine responses in identical twins.

The clonotype originates from a woman aged 18-29 years in good health. The sample consisted of CD8+ T cells sorted from blood. The V call is TRBV29-1, the J call TRBJ1-2, with D unresolved. The CDR3 reads CSVDSGNGYTF. DNA of the CDR3: TGCAGCGTTGATTCGGGGAATGGCTACACCTTC.